This T cell receptor beta chain was sequenced during a study of CD8+CD57+ T cells in acquired aplastic anemia. With respect to this clonotype: This may be a read error: a much more frequent sequence differs by one nucleotide.

Researchers used genomic DNA as the template to profile TCR beta VDJ and CDR3. Via MiXCR, TCRdb re-called the reads, giving one row per CDR3 protein. The table shows about 220,000 distinct CDR3 sequences, with roughly 33% occurring only once. V shed 1 base and J shed 6 bases, with 13 bases lying between them. This CDR3 region has 14 residues. The V gene's germline CDR1 is SGHAT and CDR2 FQDESV (reference sequence). Sequencing input: sorted CD4+, CD8+, or CD8+CD57+ T cells (not recorded which) from PBMCs. The sequence came from a human donor in good health, serving as a control. The chain combines TRBV11-1 with TRBJ2-7; no definite D call. For the CDR3, the DNA is TGTGCCAGCAGCTTAGAATGGGGTCCCCGCGAGCAGTACTTC. Amino acid sequence: CASSLEWGPREQYF.